The 23 T cell receptor beta chains listed next were all sequenced from one sample in a study of blood T cell repertoires in COVID-19. The table came from immunoSEQ multiplex PCR; TCRdb's copy has only in-frame clones and leaves some out. The sample records hundreds of thousands of clones, around 88% being singletons. The sequencing input was peripheral blood. Every receptor here comes from a woman aged 25 to 45 with COVID-19, enrolled during active disease.

The rearrangement joins TRBV4-1 to TRBJ2-7, with TRBD1 as a possible D gene (5 bases). This CDR3 region has 16 residues. V lost 0 bases and J lost 3, with 15 bases in between. The germline V gene has CDR1 MGHRA and CDR2 YSYEKL. CDR3 sequence reads: CASSQDFAAGFYEQYV. The CDR3, as DNA: TGCGCCAGCAGCCAAGATTTCGCGGCAGGGTTCTACGAGCAGTACGTC.

This chain joins TRBV5-1 and TRBJ1-6; D is perhaps TRBD1 (6 bases). V was cut by 4 bases and J by 6 bases, with 20 bases left in between. The CDR3 is 17 amino acids. The germline gives CDR1 SGHRS, CDR2 YFSETQ. In DNA form, the CDR3 reads TGCGCCAGCAGCCTTGACAGGCTACGGGCGGTTAATTCACCCCTCCACTTT. This sequence encodes CASSLDRLRAVNSPLHF.

J is TRBJ1-2 and V is TRBV27, with a tentative D call TRBD1 (6 bases). Germline V CDR1 and CDR2: MNHEY, SMNVEV (reference sequence). The V end lost 3 bases, the J end lost 2 bases, and 7 bases lay between the germline ends. The CDR3 runs 13 residues. The CDR3 DNA reads TGTGCCAGCAGTTTGGACAGAAACTATGGCTACACCTTC. This gives the protein CASSLDRNYGYTF.

The J gene is TRBJ2-7, the V gene TRBV29-1; maybe TRBD1 (5 bases). Trimming removed 4 bases at V and 2 bases at J, with 12 bases between. CDR1 and CDR2 (germline): SQVTM, ANQGSEA. The CDR3 totals 13 residues. The CDR3 nucleotides are TGCAGCGTTGGCAAGGGGTATACCTACGAGCAGTACTTC. Residues: CSVGKGYTYEQYF.

The chain couples TRBV7-9 to TRBJ1-4, with a tentative D call TRBD1 (5 bases). Germline CDR1 SEHNR, CDR2 FQNEAQ (reference sequence). This CDR3 is built from 13 residues. V was shortened by 10 bases and J by 3 bases, with 12 bases between the two germline ends. CDR3 sequence (DNA): TGTGCCACTCGGGGGGAGGCTAATGAAAAACTGTTTTTT. Translating it yields CATRGEANEKLFF. The full variable domain, in which reference TRBV7-9 and TRBJ1-4 provide the parts outside the CDR3, is DTGVSQNPRHKITKRGQNVTFRCDPISEHNRLYWYRQTLGQGPEFLTYFQNEAQLEKSRLLSDRFSAERPKGSFSTLEIQRTEQGDSAMYLCATRGEANEKLFFGSGTQLSVL.

The rearrangement joins TRBV19 to TRBJ2-5, with D possibly TRBD1 on 5 matching bases. The CDR3 consists of 13 residues. Trimming took 9 bases from V and 4 from J, leaving 15 bases between them. The germline V gene encodes CDR1 LNHDA and CDR2 SQIVND (reference sequence). The CDR3 nucleotides are TGTGCCAGCAGAAGACAGTTGGGAGAGACCCAGTACTTC. This codes for CASRRQLGETQYF.

This clone was recorded only once. This rearrangement joins TRBV11-2 to TRBJ1-4; D might be TRBD1 (6 bases). Germline CDR1 SGHAT, CDR2 FQNNGV. CDR3 length: 15 residues. V lost 5 bases and J 8 bases, leaving 18 bases between the germline ends. CDR3 nucleotide sequence: TGTGCCAGCAGCCTGCGGGGGGGCATTGGGGAAAAACTGTTTTTT. It codes for CASSLRGGIGEKLFF.

The J gene is TRBJ1-1, the V gene TRBV6-5; TRBD1 matches 7 bases. The germline V gene encodes CDR1 MNHEY and CDR2 SVGAGI. The CDR3 has 12 amino acids. The junction had 5 bases not matched to a gene; V was cut back by 6 bases and J by 7 bases. The chain's CDR3 is CASRANRGEAFF. CDR3 in DNA: TGTGCCAGCAGGGCAAACAGGGGTGAAGCTTTCTTT.

The chain recombines TRBV11-3 with TRBJ2-3, with unresolved D. Germline assignment: CDR1 SGHNT and CDR2 YENEEA. Trimming shortened V by 5 bases and J by 0 bases, and 18 bases separated the two germline ends. This CDR3 is 17 amino acids long. CDR3 in DNA: TGTGCCAGCAGCCCCAGCCGCAGACTGATTAGCACAGATACGCAGTATTTT. Its protein is CASSPSRRLISTDTQYF.

The chain has TRBV7-8 and TRBJ1-2; maybe TRBD1 (5 bases). The CDR3 contains 17 residues. V lost 0 bases, J lost 2 bases, and 16 bases lay in between. Germline CDR1 SGHVS, CDR2 FQNEAQ. The CDR3 DNA sequence: TGTGCCAGCAGCTTAGCCGGGCAGGGCCCCTTGAACTATGGCTACACCTTC. It specifies CASSLAGQGPLNYGYTF.

The chain employs TRBV19 and TRBJ2-2; 7 bases map to TRBD1. CDR1 and CDR2 from the germline V gene are LNHDA and SQIVND (reference sequence). The CDR3 is 14 amino acids. V shed 7 bases and J 6 bases; nucleotides not matched to a gene: 8. CDR3 sequence reads: CASTKQGWAGELFF. The CDR3 DNA is TGTGCCAGTACAAAACAGGGGTGGGCCGGGGAGCTGTTTTTT.

The chain employs TRBV7-2 and TRBJ2-2; D is perhaps TRBD2 (6 bases). Deletions cut 3 bases from V and 7 bases from J, with 27 bases between. The CDR3 totals 19 residues. CDR1 and CDR2 (germline): SGHTA, FQGNSA. DNA of the CDR3: TGTGCCAGCAGCTTCCGGGCACGGGGGTTCGGCGCGCGAGGCGGGGAGCTGTTTTTT. Encoded protein: CASSFRARGFGARGGELFF.

The V gene is TRBV9, the J gene TRBJ2-1, with D unclear. Germline CDR1 is SGDLS and CDR2 is YYNGEE. Trimming removed 0 bases at V and 7 bases at J, with 11 bases between. This CDR3 is built from 14 residues. The CDR3 coding sequence is TGTGCCAGCAGCGTAGAGCTAGATCCAAATGAGCAGTTCTTC. Translation: CASSVELDPNEQFF.

V and J are TRBV11-2 and TRBJ2-1, with 11 bases aligning to TRBD1. The germline V gene has CDR1 SGHAT and CDR2 FQNNGV. The CDR3 extends over 15 amino acids. With V trimmed by 5 bases and J by 6 bases, 6 bases remained unmatched. The CDR3 DNA sequence: TGTGCCAGCAGCCGTTCGGGACAGGGGGTCAATGAGCAGTTCTTC. Translation: CASSRSGQGVNEQFF.

The gene calls are TRBV9 and TRBJ1-2, with 11 bases that match TRBD1. The CDR3 runs 17 residues. CDR1 and CDR2 (germline): SGDLS, YYNGEE. The trim removed 3 bases at V and 5 bases at J, leaving 12 bases unmatched. The CDR3 region has the DNA TGTGCCAGCAGCGCGTCTTCGTGGACAGGGGGCGGGTATGGCTACACCTTC. As protein: CASSASSWTGGGYGYTF.

This chain uses TRBV5-4 with TRBJ1-2; 9 nucleotides match TRBD1. V gave up 4 bases and J gave up 2 bases; unmatched junction bases: 9. Germline CDR1 and CDR2: SGHNT and YYREEE (reference sequence). This CDR3 is built from 16 residues. CDR3 residues: CASSPGTGRKNYGYTF. The DNA for the CDR3 is TGTGCCAGCAGCCCCGGGACAGGGAGGAAAAACTATGGCTACACCTTC.

The V gene is TRBV10-3, the J gene TRBJ2-3; 12 bases align to TRBD2. Germline trimming cut 10 bases from V and 2 bases from J; bases unmatched to any gene: 7. The V gene's germline CDR1 is ENHRY and CDR2 SYGVKD. CDR3 length equals 15 residues. CDR3 in DNA: TGTGCCACCCTACTAGCGGGGGGATACACAGATACGCAGTATTTT. The encoded protein is CATLLAGGYTDTQYF.

In its sample, this clone was seen a few times. CDR3 in DNA: TGTGCCAGCAGTGAAGCGCTCTACCGGCAGTTCTTC. It translates to CASSEALYRQFF. The chain links TRBV2 to TRBJ2-1; D not certain. This CDR3 spans 12 amino acids. CDR1 and CDR2 from the germline V gene are SNHLY and FYNNEI. Trimming left V 0 bases short and J 12 bases short, with 9 bases between.

This chain uses TRBV28 with TRBJ2-2; 9 bases line up with TRBD1. CDR1 and CDR2 from the germline V gene are MDHEN and SYDVKM. The J segment lost 6 bases and the V segment lost 3 bases, leaving 8 bases of the junction unmatched. CDR3 length equals 16 residues. The DNA of the CDR3 is TGTGCCAGCAGTTTTCAGGCGGGACAGGGTGCCGGGGAGCTGTTTTTT. Translation: CASSFQAGQGAGELFF.

This sequence joins TRBV5-1 and TRBJ2-6; TRBD1 agrees at 9 bases. This CDR3 spans 17 amino acids. Germline lookup yields CDR1 SGHRS and CDR2 YFSETQ. The V and J ends lost 0 bases and 2 bases, in that order; junction bases with no gene match: 3. CDR3 coding DNA: TGCGCCAGCAGCTTGGGACAGGGGGTAGCTGGGGCCAACGTCCTGACTTTC. Translation: CASSLGQGVAGANVLTF.

This clone was seen only once. V and J are TRBV10-3 and TRBJ2-1; 13 nucleotides agree with TRBD2. J was trimmed by 6 bases and V by 6 bases; bases with no gene match: 5. In germline, CDR1 is ENHRY, CDR2 SYGVKD. CDR3 length: 15 residues. The CDR3 sequence: CAISLGLAGVNEQFF. CDR3 DNA sequence: TGTGCCATCAGCCTAGGACTAGCGGGAGTCAATGAGCAGTTCTTC.

V gene TRBV12-3 or TRBV12-4 combines with J gene TRBJ1-2, with 10 nucleotides matching TRBD1. The CDR3 loop spans 13 amino acids. With 10 bases clipped from V and 8 bases from J, the junction kept 10 bases outside the gene matches. In DNA form, the CDR3 reads TGTGCCACCTCGGGACAGGGGATTGGGGGCTACACCTTC. Its translation: CATSGQGIGGYTF.

The J gene is TRBJ2-5, the V gene TRBV14; no clear D. The CDR3 consists of 14 residues. Germline V gives CDR1 SGHDN, CDR2 FVKESK. V was shortened by 0 bases and J by 7 bases, with 12 bases between the two germline ends. This chain's CDR3 is CASSQEAVSGTQYF. CDR3 DNA: TGTGCCAGCAGCCAAGAGGCAGTATCGGGGACCCAGTACTTC.